These 5 T cell receptor beta chains came from one sample sequenced in a study of cytotoxic CD8 clonotypes in ibrutinib-treated CLL. The method was immunoSEQ multiplex PCR; TCRdb's version includes in-frame clones alone and lacks a portion of them. The data hold under 150,000 clones, with around four fifths observed a single time. Source: PBMCs, taken after 24 months of ibrutinib treatment. The receptors were sampled from a human donor with chronic lymphocytic leukemia.

The chain joins TRBV28 to TRBJ1-1; D may be TRBD1 (6 bases). Germline V CDR1 and CDR2: MDHEN, SYDVKM. Trimming left V 5 bases short and J 6 bases short, with 13 bases between. CDR3 size: 13 residues. Here the CDR3 reads CASSRQVLAEAFF. CDR3 in DNA: TGTGCCAGCAGTAGACAGGTTTTAGCTGAAGCTTTCTTT.

This clone was seen a few times. The chain has TRBV5-6 and TRBJ2-1, with D unclear. Germline V lookup: CDR1 SGHDT, CDR2 YYEEEE. Trimming pared 0 bases from V and 3 bases from J, leaving 13 bases between. The CDR3 runs 16 residues. As DNA, the CDR3 is TGTGCCAGCAGCTTGGTGATAGGTGGGTTCTACAATGAGCAGTTCTTC. Amino acid sequence: CASSLVIGGFYNEQFF. Complete variable domain (other parts from reference TRBV5-6 and TRBJ2-1): DAGVTQSPTHLIKTRGQQVTLRCSPKSGHDTVSWYQQALGQGPQFIFQYYEEEERQRGNFPDRFSGHQFPNYSSELNVNALLLGDSALYLCASSLVIGGFYNEQFFGPGTRLTVL.

This sequence joins TRBV4-2 and TRBJ1-1; no firm D call. Looked up from germline, CDR1 is LGHNA and CDR2 is YNFKEQ. The CDR3 totals 15 residues. Trimming took 0 bases from V and 0 from J, leaving 8 bases between them. The CDR3 bases are TGTGCCAGCAGCCAAGAAACTTCACTGAACACTGAAGCTTTCTTT. This translates into CASSQETSLNTEAFF.

V gene TRBV10-3 combines with J gene TRBJ2-1, with D perhaps TRBD2 (6 bases). Looked up from germline, CDR1 is ENHRY and CDR2 is SYGVKD. The CDR3 is 13 residues long. The V end lost 4 bases, the J end lost 6 bases, and 10 bases lay between the germline ends. Here the CDR3 reads CAISAGRGNEQFF. The CDR3 region has the DNA TGTGCCATCAGTGCCGGGCGGGGCAATGAGCAGTTCTTC.

This sequence joins TRBV7-9 and TRBJ1-5; a weak D match, TRBD1 (5 bases). Germline V gene sequence: CDR1 SEHNR, CDR2 FQNEAQ (reference sequence). The CDR3 runs to 13 residues. Trimming cost V 0 bases and J 6 bases, with 6 bases left between them. Here the CDR3 DNA reads TGTGCCAGCAGCTTAGCCGGGGGTCAGCCCCAGCATTTT. This gives the protein CASSLAGGQPQHF.